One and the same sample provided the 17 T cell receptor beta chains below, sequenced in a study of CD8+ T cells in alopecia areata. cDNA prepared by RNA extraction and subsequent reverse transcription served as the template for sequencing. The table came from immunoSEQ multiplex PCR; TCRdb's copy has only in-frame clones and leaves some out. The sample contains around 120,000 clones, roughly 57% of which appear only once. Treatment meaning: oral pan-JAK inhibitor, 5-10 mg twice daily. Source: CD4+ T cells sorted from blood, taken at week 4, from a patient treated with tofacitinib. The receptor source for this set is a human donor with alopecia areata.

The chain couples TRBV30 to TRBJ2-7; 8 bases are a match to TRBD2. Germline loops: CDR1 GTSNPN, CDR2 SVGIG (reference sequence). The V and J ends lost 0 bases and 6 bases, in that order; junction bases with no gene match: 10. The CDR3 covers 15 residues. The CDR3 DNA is TGTGCCTGGAGTGTTGGAGGAGCGGGAGAGCGCGAGCAGTACTTC. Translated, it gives CAWSVGGAGEREQYF.

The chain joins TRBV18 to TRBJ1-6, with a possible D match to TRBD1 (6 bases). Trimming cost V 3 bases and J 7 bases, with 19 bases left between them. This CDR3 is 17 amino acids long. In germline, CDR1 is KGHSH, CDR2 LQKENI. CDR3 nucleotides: TGTGCCAGCTCACCGAAGGGGGGGCCCCTGGGGAATTCACCCCTCCACTTT. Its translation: CASSPKGGPLGNSPLHF.

This CDR3 reads CAWSGGDRNQPQHF. The DNA for the CDR3 is TGTGCCTGGAGTGGGGGTGACCGAAATCAGCCCCAGCATTTT. The chain has TRBV30 and TRBJ1-5; D ambiguous. CDR3 length: 14 residues. Germline V CDR1 and CDR2: GTSNPN, SVGIG (reference sequence). Trimming took 1 base from V and 4 from J, leaving 11 bases between them.

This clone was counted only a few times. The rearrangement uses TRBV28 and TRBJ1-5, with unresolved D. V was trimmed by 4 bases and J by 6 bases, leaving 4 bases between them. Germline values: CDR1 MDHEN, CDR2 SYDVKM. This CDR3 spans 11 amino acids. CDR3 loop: CASSSVQPQHF. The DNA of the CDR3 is TGTGCCAGCAGTTCGGTTCAGCCCCAGCATTTT.

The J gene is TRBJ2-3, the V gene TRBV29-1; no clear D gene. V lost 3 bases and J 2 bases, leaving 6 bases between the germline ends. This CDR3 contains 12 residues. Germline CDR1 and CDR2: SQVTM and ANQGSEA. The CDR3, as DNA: TGCAGCGTTGACAGCACCACAGATACGCAGTATTTT. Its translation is CSVDSTTDTQYF.

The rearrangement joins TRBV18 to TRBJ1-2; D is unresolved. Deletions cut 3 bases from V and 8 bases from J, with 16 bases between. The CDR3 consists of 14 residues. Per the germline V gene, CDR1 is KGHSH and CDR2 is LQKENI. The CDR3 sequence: CASSPSRTDDGYTF. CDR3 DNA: TGTGCCAGCTCACCGTCCAGGACCGACGACGGCTACACCTTC.

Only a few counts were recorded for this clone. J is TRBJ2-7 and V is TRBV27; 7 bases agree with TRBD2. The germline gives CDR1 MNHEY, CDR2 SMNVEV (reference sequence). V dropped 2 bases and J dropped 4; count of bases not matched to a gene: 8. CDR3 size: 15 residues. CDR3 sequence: CASSLVGGSRYEQYF. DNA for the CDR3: TGTGCCAGCAGTTTAGTAGGCGGGAGCAGGTACGAGCAGTACTTC.

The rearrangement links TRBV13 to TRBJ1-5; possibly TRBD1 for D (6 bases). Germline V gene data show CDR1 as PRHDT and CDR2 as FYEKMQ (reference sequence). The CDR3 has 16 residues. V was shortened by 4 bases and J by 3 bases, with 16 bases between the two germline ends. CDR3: CASSYRGGQDNQPQHF. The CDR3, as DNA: TGTGCCAGCAGCTACCGCGGGGGACAAGACAATCAGCCCCAGCATTTT.

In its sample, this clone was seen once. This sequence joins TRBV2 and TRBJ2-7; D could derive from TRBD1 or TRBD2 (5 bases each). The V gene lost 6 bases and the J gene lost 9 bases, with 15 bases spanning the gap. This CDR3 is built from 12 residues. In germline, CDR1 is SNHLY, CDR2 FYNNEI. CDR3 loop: CASRVSGTGQYF. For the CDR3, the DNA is TGTGCCAGCAGGGTATCCGGGACCGGGCAGTACTTC.

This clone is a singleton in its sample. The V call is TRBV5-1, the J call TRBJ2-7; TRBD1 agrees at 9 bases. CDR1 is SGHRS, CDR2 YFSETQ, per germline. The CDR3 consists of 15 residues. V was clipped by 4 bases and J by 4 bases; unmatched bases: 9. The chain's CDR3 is CASSVETGGGYEQYF. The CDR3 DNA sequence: TGCGCCAGCAGCGTGGAGACAGGGGGTGGGTACGAGCAGTACTTC.

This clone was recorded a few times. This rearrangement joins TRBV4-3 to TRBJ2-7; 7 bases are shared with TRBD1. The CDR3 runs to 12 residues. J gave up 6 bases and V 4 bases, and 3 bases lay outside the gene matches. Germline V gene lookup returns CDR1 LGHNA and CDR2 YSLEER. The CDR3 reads CASSPDRVEQYF. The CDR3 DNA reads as TGCGCCAGCAGCCCTGACAGGGTCGAGCAGTACTTC.

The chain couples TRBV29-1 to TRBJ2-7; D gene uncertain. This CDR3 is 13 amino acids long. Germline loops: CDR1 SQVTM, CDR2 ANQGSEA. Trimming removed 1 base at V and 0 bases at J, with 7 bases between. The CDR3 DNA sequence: TGCAGCGTTGAAGGTTCGGCCTCCTACGAGCAGTACTTC. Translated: CSVEGSASYEQYF.

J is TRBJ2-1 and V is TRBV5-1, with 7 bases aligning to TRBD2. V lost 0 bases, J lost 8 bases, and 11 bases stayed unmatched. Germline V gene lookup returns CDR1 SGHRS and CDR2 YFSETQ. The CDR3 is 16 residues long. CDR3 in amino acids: CASSLAGREISDEQFF. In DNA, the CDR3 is TGCGCCAGCAGCTTGGCAGGGCGGGAGATTTCCGATGAGCAGTTCTTC.

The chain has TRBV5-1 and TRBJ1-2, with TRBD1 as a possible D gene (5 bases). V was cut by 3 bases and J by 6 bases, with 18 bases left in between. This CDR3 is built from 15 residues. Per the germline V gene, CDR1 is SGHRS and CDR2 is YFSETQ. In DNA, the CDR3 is TGCGCCAGCAGCTCGAGGCTCAGCAGGGAGAATGGCTACACCTTC. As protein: CASSSRLSRENGYTF.

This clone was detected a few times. In nucleotides, the CDR3 is TGTGCCAGCACTTCTCGACCCGCGAACACCGGGGAGCTGTTTTTT. Translated, it gives CASTSRPANTGELFF. The chain carries TRBV2 and TRBJ2-2; D uncertain. The V gene lost 7 bases and the J gene lost 0 bases, with 12 bases spanning the gap. CDR3 length: 15 amino acids. The V gene's germline CDR1 is SNHLY and CDR2 FYNNEI.

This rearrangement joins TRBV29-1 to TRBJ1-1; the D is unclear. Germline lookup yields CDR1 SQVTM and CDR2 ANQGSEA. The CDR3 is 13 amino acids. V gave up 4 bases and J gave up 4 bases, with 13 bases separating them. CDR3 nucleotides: TGCAGCGTTGGTTCCTGGAAACGCACTGAAGCTTTCTTT. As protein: CSVGSWKRTEAFF.

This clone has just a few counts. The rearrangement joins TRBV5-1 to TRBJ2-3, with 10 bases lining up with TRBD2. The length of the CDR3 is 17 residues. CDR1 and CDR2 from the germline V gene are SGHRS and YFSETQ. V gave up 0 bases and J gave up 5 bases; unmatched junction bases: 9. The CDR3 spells CASSLVFQREGQDTQYF. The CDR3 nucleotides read TGCGCCAGCAGCTTGGTTTTCCAGCGGGAGGGCCAAGATACGCAGTATTTT.